This T cell receptor beta chain is drawn from a study of blood T cell repertoires in COVID-19. For the study at large: Both acute and convalescent COVID-19 samples were obtained from the United States, Italy and Spain. The analysed material was cDNA or gDNA that came from T cells, B-cell-depleted T cells, or PBMCs.

The CDR3 spans 14 residues. V shed 4 bases and J 6 bases; nucleotides not matched to a gene: 7. Germline CDR1 and CDR2: KGHDR and SFDVKD. The method was immunoSEQ multiplex PCR; TCRdb's version includes in-frame clones alone and lacks a portion of them. This table holds 150,000 to 200,000 clones, under 85% found once. The V and J genes are TRBV24-1 and TRBJ1-2, with 7 bases that match TRBD1. The sequence derives from a man in his 70s with acute or convalescent COVID-19. The specimen was peripheral blood. The CDR3 region has the DNA TGTGCCACCAGTGACCAGGGGGTGCGGAATGGCTACACCTTC. Translation gives CATSDQGVRNGYTF.